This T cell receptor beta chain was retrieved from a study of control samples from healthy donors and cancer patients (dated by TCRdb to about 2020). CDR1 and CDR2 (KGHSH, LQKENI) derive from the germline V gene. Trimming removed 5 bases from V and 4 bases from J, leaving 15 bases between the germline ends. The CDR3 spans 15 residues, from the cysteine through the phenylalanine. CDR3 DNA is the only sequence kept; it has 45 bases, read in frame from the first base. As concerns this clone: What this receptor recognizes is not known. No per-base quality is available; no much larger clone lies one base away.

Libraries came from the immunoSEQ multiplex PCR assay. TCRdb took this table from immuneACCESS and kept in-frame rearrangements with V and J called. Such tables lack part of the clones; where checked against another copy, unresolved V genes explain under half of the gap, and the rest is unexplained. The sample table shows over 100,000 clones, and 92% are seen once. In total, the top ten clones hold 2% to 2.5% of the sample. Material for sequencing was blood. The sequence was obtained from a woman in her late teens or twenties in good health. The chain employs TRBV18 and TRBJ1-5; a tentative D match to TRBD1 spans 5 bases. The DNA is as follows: TGTGCCAGCTCAAGTCAGGGAAGGTCAAATCAGCCCCAGCATTTT. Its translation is CASSSQGRSNQPQHF.